The 9 T cell receptor beta chains listed next were all sequenced from one sample in a study of blood T cells in healthy people across ages. PCR was performed a second time for about 7 to 11 cycles using a sample-barcoded 5' primer and a J-beta primer mix. A single record per CDR3 protein comes from TCRdb applying MiXCR to the 5' RACE reads. In the table there are about 750,000 distinct CDR3 sequences, approximately 53% of which are singletons. Sequenced: blood. All receptors come from an elderly man in good health.

The chain joins TRBV15 to TRBJ2-1, with TRBD2 identical over 13 bases. After removal of 3 bases from V and 7 bases from J, the junction contained 3 bases not matched to a gene. The V gene's germline CDR1 is LNHNV and CDR2 YYDKDF (reference sequence). The CDR3 spans 15 residues. Here the CDR3 reads CATSRQTSGRNEQFF. CDR3 bases: TGTGCCACCAGCAGGCAGACTAGCGGGAGGAATGAGCAGTTCTTC.

The V call is TRBV7-2, the J call TRBJ1-2; D is undetermined. This CDR3 is built from 14 residues. Germline lookup yields CDR1 SGHTA and CDR2 FQGNSA. The ends were cut back, 1 base at V and 5 bases at J, with 11 bases in the middle. CDR3 coding DNA: TGTGCCAGCAGCTTAGGGCAGTCCCCGTATGGCTACACCTTC. This sequence encodes CASSLGQSPYGYTF. Full variable domain (missing parts from reference TRBV7-2 and TRBJ1-2): GAGVSQSPSNKVTEKGKDVELRCDPISGHTALYWYRQSLGQGLEFLIYFQGNSAPDKSGLPSDRFSAERTGGSVSTLTIQRTQQEDSAVYLCASSLGQSPYGYTFGSGTRLTVV.

This rearrangement joins TRBV2 to TRBJ1-6; D gene ambiguous. With 4 bases removed from V and 5 bases from J, the gap between germline ends came to 6 bases. There are 13 residues in the CDR3. Germline assignment: CDR1 SNHLY and CDR2 FYNNEI. The CDR3 DNA sequence: TGTGCCAGCAGTGGGAAACATAATTCACCCCTCCACTTT. Protein product: CASSGKHNSPLHF.

This clonotype was recorded once. A junction boundary mismatches the germline segment, possibly from a read error. The rearrangement joins TRBV28 to TRBJ1-6; D possibly corresponds to TRBD1 (6 bases). Germline CDR1 and CDR2: MDHEN and SYDVKM. CDR3 size: 13 residues. CDR3 nucleotide sequence: TGTGCCAGCCTCCCCAGCGAGGGGACACCCCCCCACTTT. Its protein is CASLPSEGTPPHF.

This sequence joins TRBV12-3 or TRBV12-4 and TRBJ2-1, with a weak D call TRBD2 (5 bases). CDR3 size: 16 residues. V was cut by 7 bases and J by 0 bases, with 16 bases left in between. In DNA, the CDR3 is TGTGCCAGCACGCCCTCCGTGGGGAGCTCCTACAATGAGCAGTTCTTC. This gives the protein CASTPSVGSSYNEQFF.

The J gene is TRBJ2-6, the V gene TRBV11-2, with 7 bases matching TRBD1. The CDR3 consists of 16 residues. V gave up 3 bases and J gave up 1 base; unmatched junction bases: 3. Germline V gene lookup returns CDR1 SGHAT and CDR2 FQNNGV. Here the CDR3 DNA reads TGTGCCAGCAGCTTCCTACAGGGGTCTGGGGCCAACGTCCTGACTTTC. Protein product: CASSFLQGSGANVLTF.

This chain joins TRBV9 and TRBJ1-6, with D unclear. V shed 2 bases and J shed 5 bases, with 8 bases lying between them. The CDR3 covers 14 residues. Germline-derived CDR1 and CDR2 are SGDLS and YYNGEE. The CDR3 DNA reads TGTGCCAGCAGCGTTGGCGGGGATAATTCACCCCTCCACTTT. Its translation: CASSVGGDNSPLHF.

This chain connects TRBV5-1 to TRBJ2-7, with D possibly being TRBD2 (6 bases). The J call may be wrong; the DNA end is better matched by TRBJ2-4. Germline V gene sequence: CDR1 SGHRS, CDR2 YFSETQ. This CDR3 is built from 15 residues. CDR3 DNA sequence: TGCGCCAGCAGCTTGGAAGCGGGCACCAAAAACATTCAGTACTTC. As protein: CASSLEAGTKNIQYF.

This rearrangement joins TRBV7-2 to TRBJ2-5; 9 bases align to TRBD2. CDR1 and CDR2 (germline): SGHTA, FQGNSA. This CDR3 spans 15 amino acids. V lost 3 bases to trimming and J lost 4 bases; unmatched junction nucleotides: 6. CDR3 region: CASSFSGRPGETQYF. CDR3 DNA: TGTGCCAGCAGCTTCAGCGGGAGGCCAGGAGAGACCCAGTACTTC.